Sequencing of this T cell receptor beta chain was carried out in a study of blood T cell repertoires in COVID-19 (dated by TCRdb to about 2020). For the wider study: Collaborator samples came from the United States, Italy and Spain and covered acute and convalescent phases of COVID-19. The material from the prospective study consisted of cDNA or gDNA derived from T cells, B-cell-depleted T cells, or PBMCs. Subjects who had been exposed to COVID-19, were actively infected with it, or had recovered from it provided the deeply sampled blood TCRbeta repertoires that made up the dataset. The repertoires were released in a freely available public database meant as a resource for research on the immune response to SARS-CoV-2. The samples were drawn from the first 160 participants of the ongoing ImmuneRACE study and from 950 to 1,500 subjects provided by 6 global collaborators. Sample metadata almost always included a de-identified subject ID, COVID-19 status, age in years and sex. Where HLA class I and class II types were available, the types were taken from metadata supplied by the sample provider, not from assay-based typing. Study-wide findings and limitations: The quantity of clinical and demographic metadata differed by source and by participant and was supplied without curation.

Comment on this clone: What antigen it recognizes has not been identified. No base quality values were provided; no much bigger clone lies one nucleotide off.

TCRbeta CDR3 regions were amplified from genomic DNA by means of the immunoSEQ Assay, a bias-controlled multiplex PCR. Turning to the authors' computational methods: The number of nucleated cells in each sample was estimated by amplification of reference gene primers within the assay. To quantify the absolute abundance of each unique TCRbeta CDR3 rearrangement, sequence reads were collapsed and filtered. For each sample, productive Simpson clonality was calculated as the square root of Simpson's diversity index over productive rearrangements. The table was pulled from immuneACCESS by TCRdb, which kept in-frame rearrangements only. Such tables lose some clones; where checked, under half of the loss comes from unresolved V genes, and the rest has no known cause. Clone size and V and J calls were adopted from that table, with D and trimming inferred from the DNA. This sample comprises a few hundred thousand clones, more than 75% of them detected only once. The biggest ten clones account for about 1.7% of the sample.

Participants in the prospective study were aged roughly 18 to 100 years, lived in 24 United States geographic areas, and enrolled through a virtual design. In the prospective study, participants were assigned to cohorts based on the clinical history participants reported in a screening survey and a study questionnaire. For ImmuneRACE Cohort 3, a participant was defined as recovered based on two consecutive negative NP/OP PCR tests, clearance by a healthcare professional, or resolution of symptoms. In the prospective study, mobile phlebotomists collected whole blood, serum and a nasopharyngeal or oropharyngeal swab from each participant. Over a roughly 2-month period, participants in the prospective study had the option of providing additional blood draws and questionnaires. Blood samples from the prospective study were shipped frozen or at room temperature prior to DNA extraction. According to the germline V gene (reference sequence), CDR1 reads MNHEY and CDR2 reads SMNVEV. Trimmed from V: 5 bases; trimmed from J: 0 bases; junction bases lacking a gene match: 6. From its cysteine to its phenylalanine, the CDR3 spans 15 amino acids. Here the CDR3 DNA is all that survives: 45 bases in frame from base 1.

Sequencing was done on a sample of PBMCs or T cells enriched from blood (not recorded which). The chain is assembled from TRBV27 and TRBJ1-2, and TRBD1 matches 7 of the central bases. This TCR was recovered from a woman aged 40 to 50 who had recovered from COVID-19. The CDR3 protein sequence reads: CASSPQGPSNYGYTF. In nucleotide form, the sequence is TGTGCCAGCAGTCCACAGGGGCCCTCTAACTATGGCTACACCTTC.